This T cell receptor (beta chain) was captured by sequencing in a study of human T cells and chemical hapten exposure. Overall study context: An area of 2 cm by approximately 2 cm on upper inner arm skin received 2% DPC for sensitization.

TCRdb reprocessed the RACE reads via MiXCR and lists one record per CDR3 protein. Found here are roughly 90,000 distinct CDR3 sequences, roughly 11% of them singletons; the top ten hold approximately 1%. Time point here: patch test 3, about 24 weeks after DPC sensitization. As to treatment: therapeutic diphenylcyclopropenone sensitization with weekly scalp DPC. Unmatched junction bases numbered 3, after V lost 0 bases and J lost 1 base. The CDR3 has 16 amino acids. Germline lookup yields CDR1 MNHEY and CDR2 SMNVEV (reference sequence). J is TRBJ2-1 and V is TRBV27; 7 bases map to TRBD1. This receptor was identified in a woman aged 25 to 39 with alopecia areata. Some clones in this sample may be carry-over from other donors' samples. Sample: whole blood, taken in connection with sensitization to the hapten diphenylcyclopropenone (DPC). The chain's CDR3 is CASSLSTDRSYNEQFF. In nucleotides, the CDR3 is TGTGCCAGCAGTTTATCGACGGACAGGTCCTACAATGAGCAGTTCTTC.